This TCR beta chain comes out of a study of cytomegalovirus exposure and HLA in healthy donors. At the level of the study: The 100 to 150 validation repertoires matched the approximately 700 first-cohort repertoires in platform, a later analysis reported. Study-wide findings and caveats: Confirmation in vitro established that a few CMV-associated chains were specific for CMV antigens. The study flagged approximately 180 TCR beta chains as cytomegalovirus-associated.

These donors were members of the roughly 120-subject validation cohort, a group separate from the approximately 670-subject first cohort. Comments on this clone: Antigen specificity is unknown.

Measured with immunoSEQ multiplex PCR; TCRdb has only the in-frame clones, and not every one. The data hold about 130,000 clones, with nearly 90% observed a single time. The CDR3 is 16 residues long. CDR1 and CDR2 (germline): MNHNY, SVGAGI (reference sequence). The junction had 7 bases not matched to a gene; V was cut back by 6 bases and J by 2 bases. V gene TRBV6-6 combines with J gene TRBJ1-5, with 10 bases that match TRBD1. The source is a woman aged 18-35 years in good health and CMV-seronegative. Specimen: PBMCs. This chain's CDR3 is CASSSTGTGGNQPQHF. CDR3 nucleotide sequence: TGTGCCAGCAGCTCGACAGGGACAGGGGGCAATCAGCCCCAGCATTTT.